This TCR beta chain stems from a study of cytomegalovirus exposure and HLA in healthy donors. There were likely unrecorded immune exposures, though donors were nominally healthy when sampled. Primers: 60 Vbeta forward and 13 Jbeta reverse. Here immunoSEQ multiplex PCR was the method, and the copy in TCRdb shows in-frame clones only, minus some. There are 150,000 to 200,000 clones in the sample; roughly 82% occur only once, and roughly 2.6% lies in the top ten. CDR3 length: 20 amino acids. V shed 1 base, J shed 3 bases, and the junction held 19 bases outside the gene matches. The germline CDR1 and CDR2 sequences are SGHKS and YYEKEE (reference sequence).

The receptor was isolated from a woman between 50 and 59 years old in good health and CMV-seropositive. The sequenced sample was PBMCs. The chain couples TRBV5-5 to TRBJ2-1, with 7 bases that match TRBD1. The CDR3 nucleotides are TGTGCCAGCAGCTTGACTCCACTAACAAACAGGGGATGGTTCTACAATGAGCAGTTCTTC. Translated: CASSLTPLTNRGWFYNEQFF. Full variable domain (rest looked up from reference TRBV5-5 and TRBJ2-1): DAGVTQSPTHLIKTRGQQVTLRCSPISGHKSVSWYQQVLGQGPQFIFQYYEKEERGRGNFPDRFSARQFPNYSSELNVNALLLGDSALYLCASSLTPLTNRGWFYNEQFFGPGTRLTVL.